A single sample is the source of the 27 T cell receptor beta chains below, sequenced in a study of blood T cells in healthy people across ages. A sample-barcoded 5' primer and a J-beta primer mix were used in a second PCR of roughly 7 to 11 cycles. TCRdb redid the calling of the 5' RACE reads with MiXCR, one entry per CDR3 protein. The sample lists hundreds of thousands of distinct CDR3 sequences, about half occurring once. Sequencing input: blood. These receptor sequences come from a woman between 55 and 75 years old in good health.

This clonotype showed up just a few times. The CDR3 reads CSASQGAPEAFF. The DNA of the CDR3 is TGCAGTGCCAGTCAGGGGGCCCCTGAAGCTTTCTTT. This chain uses TRBV20-1 with TRBJ1-1; 8 bases match TRBD1. The germline V gene has CDR1 DFQATT and CDR2 SNEGSKA (reference sequence). V lost 6 bases, J lost 6 bases, and 6 bases stayed unmatched. This CDR3 is built from 12 residues.

The V gene is TRBV3-1, the J gene TRBJ2-1, with D possibly being TRBD1 or TRBD2 (5 bases each). CDR3 size: 19 residues. V was pared by 0 bases and J by 0 bases, with 18 bases between. Germline assignment: CDR1 LGHDT and CDR2 YNNKEL (reference sequence). The DNA of the CDR3 is TGTGCCAGCAGCCAAGATCTCGGGGCCTACCTAAGCTCCTACAATGAGCAGTTCTTC. This gives the protein CASSQDLGAYLSSYNEQFF.

With respect to this clonotype: One junction end does not reproduce the germline sequence, and a read error may be involved. This sequence joins TRBV4-3 and TRBJ2-5; 7 positions agree with TRBD1. Germline lookup yields CDR1 LGHNA and CDR2 YSLEER. The CDR3 sequence is 19 residues long. In DNA form, the CDR3 reads TGCGCCAGCAGCCAAGAGGGGTCTCCCGGGACAGAGCACCAAGTGACCCAGTACTTC. Translating gives CASSQEGSPGTEHQVTQYF.

This rearrangement joins TRBV29-1 to TRBJ2-3; perhaps TRBD1 as D (6 bases). The V gene lost 7 bases and the J gene lost 1 base, with 9 bases spanning the gap. The CDR3 runs to 12 residues. Germline CDR1 and CDR2: SQVTM and ANQGSEA. The CDR3 region is CSGDIGTDTQYF. In DNA, the CDR3 is TGCAGCGGGGACATAGGCACAGATACGCAGTATTTT.

The CDR3 DNA sequence: TGCAGTGCCCCGGGACTCCGGTCTGTCTACAATGAGCAGTTCTTC. Amino acid sequence: CSAPGLRSVYNEQFF. V usage is TRBV20-1 and J usage is TRBJ2-1, with TRBD2 as a possible D gene (6 bases). Germline V gene data show CDR1 as DFQATT and CDR2 as SNEGSKA (reference sequence). Trimming cost V 6 bases and J 3 bases, with 18 bases left between them. CDR3 size: 15 residues.

V gene TRBV2 combines with J gene TRBJ2-7; possibly TRBD2 for D (5 bases). CDR1 SNHLY and CDR2 FYNNEI come from the germline V gene. The CDR3 contains 13 residues. V lost 7 bases, J lost 3 bases, and 13 bases lay in between. The DNA of the CDR3 is TGTGCCAGCATGAGGGAGCTGAGCTACGAGCAGTACTTC. It is translated as CASMRELSYEQYF. The whole variable domain, filled in from reference TRBV2 and TRBJ2-7, reads EPEVTQTPSHQVTQMGQEVILRCVPISNHLYFYWYRQILGQKVEFLVSFYNNEISEKSEIFDDQFSVERPDGSNFTLKIRSTKLEDSAMYFCASMRELSYEQYFGPGTRLTVT.

The gene calls are TRBV20-1 and TRBJ2-5; possibly TRBD1 for D (6 bases). The CDR3 runs to 15 residues. Germline values: CDR1 DFQATT, CDR2 SNEGSKA (reference sequence). Trimming removed 2 bases from V and 1 base from J, with 14 bases in between. The CDR3 coding sequence is TGCAGTGCTAGACCCCGGAGAGGGGGCCAAGAGACCCAGTACTTC. Its translation: CSARPRRGGQETQYF.

The chain couples TRBV20-1 to TRBJ2-1; TRBD2 matches 10 bases. Germline CDR1 is DFQATT and CDR2 is SNEGSKA (reference sequence). J was trimmed by 6 bases and V by 7 bases; bases with no gene match: 9. This CDR3 spans 14 amino acids. In DNA, the CDR3 is TGCAGTGGAGAGGGACTAGCGCACCCCAATGAGCAGTTCTTC. Translation gives CSGEGLAHPNEQFF.

The rearrangement joins TRBV28 to TRBJ2-3, with D possibly matching TRBD2 (6 bases). Germline V CDR1 and CDR2: MDHEN, SYDVKM. The CDR3 runs to 18 residues. The germline V and J ends were trimmed by 2 bases and 2 bases, with 20 bases remaining between them. The CDR3 DNA reads TGTGCCAGCAGTTTACGAAGGTTTAGCGGATACTTCACAGATACGCAGTATTTT. This encodes CASSLRRFSGYFTDTQYF. The variable domain in full, with the rest retrieved from reference TRBV28 and TRBJ2-3, is DVKVTQSSRYLVKRTGEKVFLECVQDMDHENMFWYRQDPGLGLRLIYFSYDVKMKEKGDIPEGYSVSREKKERFSLILESASTNQTSMYLCASSLRRFSGYFTDTQYFGPGTRLTVL.

This sequence joins TRBV20-1 and TRBJ2-5; the D is unclear. The J call may be incorrect, as the DNA end agrees better with TRBJ2-7. The CDR3 extends over 13 amino acids. The V gene's germline CDR1 is DFQATT and CDR2 SNEGSKA (reference sequence). CDR3 amino acids: CSARDLKGYEQYF. The DNA of the CDR3 is TGCAGTGCTAGAGATCTAAAAGGGTACGAGCAGTACTTC.

This rearrangement joins TRBV29-1 to TRBJ2-2, with 9 bases fitting TRBD1. Per germline, CDR1 SQVTM and CDR2 ANQGSEA. This CDR3 region has 16 residues. J gave up 4 bases and V 0 bases, and 6 bases lay outside the gene matches. The CDR3 reads CSVEDPDRGSTGELFF. CDR3 bases: TGCAGCGTTGAAGACCCCGACAGGGGGAGCACCGGGGAGCTGTTTTTT.

The rearrangement uses TRBV15 and TRBJ2-5, with 12 bases that match TRBD2. This CDR3 is 18 amino acids long. Germline loops: CDR1 LNHNV, CDR2 YYDKDF (reference sequence). With 1 base clipped from V and 5 bases from J, the junction kept 11 bases outside the gene matches. CDR3 amino acids: CATSRGVTSGRMGETQYF. The CDR3 nucleotides are TGTGCCACCAGCAGAGGGGTGACTAGCGGGAGAATGGGGGAGACCCAGTACTTC.

The sample holds a few counts of this clonotype. The chain carries TRBV4-2 and TRBJ2-3; 7 bases are a match to TRBD1. Unmatched junction bases numbered 12, after V lost 1 base and J lost 2 bases. The length of the CDR3 is 18 residues. Per germline, CDR1 LGHNA and CDR2 YNFKEQ. The CDR3 protein is CASSQVSGGSTVTDTQYF. Written as DNA, the CDR3 is TGTGCCAGCAGCCAAGTGTCAGGGGGTAGTACAGTCACAGATACGCAGTATTTT.

The CDR3 DNA is TGCGCCAGCAGCCAAGACGTAATCTCCTACGAGCAGTACTTC. As protein: CASSQDVISYEQYF. The rearrangement joins TRBV4-3 to TRBJ2-7; D is uncertain. The CDR3 runs 14 residues. The germline V gene has CDR1 LGHNA and CDR2 YSLEER. Trimming took 0 bases from V and 0 from J, leaving 6 bases between them.

Points on this clonotype: This may come from a read error, since a much larger clone is one base off. The rearrangement links TRBV20-1 to TRBJ2-3; 7 positions agree with TRBD2. J was trimmed by 3 bases and V by 8 bases; bases with no gene match: 8. Germline CDR1 DFQATT, CDR2 SNEGSKA (reference sequence). The CDR3 is made up of 13 amino acids. The CDR3 DNA sequence: TGCAGTCCTGACTCGCGGGAGACAGATACGCAGTATTTT. Translating it yields CSPDSRETDTQYF.

This clonotype turned up a few times. This sequence joins TRBV9 and TRBJ2-1; 7 bases align to TRBD2. Germline CDR1 is SGDLS and CDR2 is YYNGEE. This CDR3 is built from 14 residues. Unmatched junction bases numbered 1, after V lost 2 bases and J lost 2 bases. CDR3 loop: CASSVGGTYNEQFF. CDR3 nucleotide sequence: TGTGCCAGCAGCGTCGGGGGGACCTACAATGAGCAGTTCTTC. The full variable domain, rest sourced from reference TRBV9 and TRBJ2-1, is DSGVTQTPKHLITATGQRVTLRCSPRSGDLSVYWYQQSLDQGLQFLIQYYNGEERAKGNILERFSAQQFPDLHSELNLSSLELGDSALYFCASSVGGTYNEQFFGPGTRLTVL.

This chain uses TRBV7-8 with TRBJ2-2, with D perhaps matching TRBD1 (6 bases). Deletions cut 5 bases from V and 5 bases from J, with 12 bases between. Germline V lookup: CDR1 SGHVS, CDR2 FQNEAQ. This CDR3 has 14 residues. For the CDR3, the DNA is TGTGCCAGCAGCCCTGGACAGACTACCGGGGAGCTGTTTTTT. Translating gives CASSPGQTTGELFF. The variable domain in full, completed from reference TRBV7-8 and TRBJ2-2, reads GAGVSQSPRYKVAKRGQDVALRCDPISGHVSLFWYQQALGQGPEFLTYFQNEAQLDKSGLPSDRFFAERPEGSVSTLKIQRTQQEDSAVYLCASSPGQTTGELFFGEGSRLTVL.

This clonotype was observed a single time. Being one base from a much bigger clone, this may be a read error. The genes are TRBV7-2 and TRBJ1-6; 7 bases fit TRBD1. Germline V CDR1 and CDR2: SGHTA, FQGNSA. There are 14 residues in the CDR3. In DNA, the CDR3 is TGTGCCGGCAGGAATAACAGGGGTGGTTCACCCCTCCACTTT. Translation: CAGRNNRGGSPLHF.

This clonotype was counted a few times. CDR3 DNA: TGTGCCAGCAGCCCGGGGACAGCGAAGTACTTC. Encoded protein: CASSPGTAKYF. This chain uses TRBV14 with TRBJ2-7; 7 bases align to TRBD1. This CDR3 comprises 11 residues. Germline V gives CDR1 SGHDN, CDR2 FVKESK. V lost 4 bases to trimming and J lost 11 bases; unmatched junction nucleotides: 5. The whole variable domain, filled in from reference TRBV14 and TRBJ2-7, reads EAGVTQFPSHSVIEKGQTVTLRCDPISGHDNLYWYRRVMGKEIKFLLHFVKESKQDESGMPNNRFLAERTGGTYSTLKVQPAELEDSGVYFCASSPGTAKYFGPGTRLTVT.

This clonotype showed up just a few times. This chain joins TRBV5-1 and TRBJ2-4; 9 bases map to TRBD1. The CDR3 sequence is 14 residues long. With 3 bases clipped from V and 6 bases from J, the junction kept 4 bases outside the gene matches. In germline, CDR1 is SGHRS, CDR2 YFSETQ. In nucleotides, the CDR3 is TGCGCCAGCAGCTACGGACAGGGGTCAAACATTCAGTACTTC. This translates into CASSYGQGSNIQYF. Filled out from reference TRBV5-1 and TRBJ2-4, the complete variable domain reads KAGVTQTPRYLIKTRGQQVTLSCSPISGHRSVSWYQQTPGQGLQFLFEYFSETQRNKGNFPGRFSGRQFSNSRSEMNVSTLELGDSALYLCASSYGQGSNIQYFGAGTRLSVL.

V and J are TRBV28 and TRBJ2-7; D unresolved. Trimming left V 4 bases short and J 3 bases short, with 22 bases between. The CDR3 spans 17 residues. The germline V gene has CDR1 MDHEN and CDR2 SYDVKM. CDR3 in DNA: TGTGCCAGCAGTTATAGGTGGGCCCAAACTCCAGGCTACGAGCAGTACTTC. Its translation: CASSYRWAQTPGYEQYF.

This clonotype was counted between two and nine times. The CDR3 protein is CSARQQAYNSPLHF. The CDR3 coding sequence is TGCAGTGCTAGACAACAGGCTTATAATTCACCCCTCCACTTT. The chain is built from TRBV20-1 and TRBJ1-6, with a tentative D call TRBD1 (5 bases). V gave up 2 bases and J gave up 4 bases, with 9 bases separating them. The CDR3 has 14 residues. Germline assignment: CDR1 DFQATT and CDR2 SNEGSKA (reference sequence).

J is TRBJ2-2 and V is TRBV20-1, with D possibly matching TRBD2 (5 bases). Trimming pared 2 bases from V and 4 bases from J, leaving 8 bases between. This CDR3 is built from 13 residues. Germline CDR1 DFQATT, CDR2 SNEGSKA (reference sequence). Written as DNA, the CDR3 is TGCAGTGCTAGACCGGGAACCACCGGGGAGCTGTTTTTT. It yields the protein CSARPGTTGELFF.

The chain links TRBV5-1 to TRBJ1-5, with 7 bases lining up with TRBD1. The germline V gene has CDR1 SGHRS and CDR2 YFSETQ. The CDR3 is 16 residues long. J gave up 0 bases and V 3 bases, and 6 bases lay outside the gene matches. CDR3 loop: CASSSGTDDSNQPQHF. CDR3 sequence (DNA): TGCGCCAGCAGCTCCGGGACAGATGATAGCAATCAGCCCCAGCATTTT. The full variable domain, its missing parts supplied by reference TRBV5-1 and TRBJ1-5, is KAGVTQTPRYLIKTRGQQVTLSCSPISGHRSVSWYQQTPGQGLQFLFEYFSETQRNKGNFPGRFSGRQFSNSRSEMNVSTLELGDSALYLCASSSGTDDSNQPQHFGDGTRLSIL.

This clonotype was seen only a few times. V is TRBV7-2 and J is TRBJ2-1; D call uncertain. This CDR3 has 16 residues. Germline CDR1 reads SGHTA; CDR2 reads FQGNSA. V lost 1 base and J lost 0, with 10 bases in between. This CDR3 reads CASSLVGGISYNEQFF. The DNA for the CDR3 is TGTGCCAGCAGCTTAGTTGGCGGAATCTCCTACAATGAGCAGTTCTTC.

V is TRBV6-5 and J is TRBJ2-7; 7 bases are shared with TRBD2. Trimming removed 0 bases from V and 5 bases from J; junction bases left unmatched: 19. This CDR3 region has 19 residues. Germline CDR1 and CDR2: MNHEY and SVGAGI. The CDR3: CASSYSGLAARREIHEQYF. The CDR3 DNA follows: TGTGCCAGCAGTTACTCTGGTTTGGCAGCTCGGCGGGAGATCCACGAGCAGTACTTC.

There are a few counts of this clonotype. The rearrangement uses TRBV13 and TRBJ2-1; D gene ambiguous. V was pared by 0 bases and J by 8 bases, with 8 bases between. The CDR3 loop spans 13 amino acids. In germline, CDR1 is PRHDT, CDR2 FYEKMQ (reference sequence). The CDR3 sequence is CASSLGPRDEQFF. The CDR3 coding sequence is TGTGCCAGCAGCTTAGGCCCCCGCGATGAGCAGTTCTTC.